This record concerns one T cell receptor beta chain sequence. What it recognizes is unknown. This sample was included in a study of blood T cells in healthy people across ages. Background on the study: For every two T cells, template switching captured about one barcoded beta molecule. Study findings and constraints: Versus aged donors, long-lived donors had higher diversity and more naive CD4+ cells.

Sample-barcoded 5' priming and a J-beta primer mix drove a second PCR of about 6 to 11 cycles. Paired-end reads containing CDR3 totaled no fewer than 2.5 million for each sample. Via MiXCR, TCRdb re-called the 5' RACE reads, giving one row per CDR3 protein. The table records roughly 800,000 distinct CDR3 sequences, 30% to 45% of them present only once. CDR1 GTSNPN and CDR2 SVGIG come from the germline V gene (reference sequence). The germline V and J ends were trimmed by 1 base and 6 bases, with 3 bases remaining between them. This CDR3 comprises 10 residues. Sequenced sample: blood. The TCR was taken from a man aged 18 to 29 in good health. This rearrangement joins TRBV30 to TRBJ2-5; D not certain. The CDR3 reads CAWSGKTQYF. Here the CDR3 DNA reads TGTGCCTGGAGTGGCAAGACCCAGTACTTC.